The rows below give T cell receptor beta chains drawn from one sample of a study of blood T cell repertoires in COVID-19. Assay: immunoSEQ multiplex PCR; the TCRdb copy retains only in-frame clones and omits some. The sample shows 190,000 or so clones, about nine tenths of them seen only once. Sequences were obtained from PBMCs or T cells enriched from blood (not recorded which). These receptors came from a man aged 25-45 years who had recovered from COVID-19. Each CDR3 is given with its conserved first and last residue.

TRBV7-2 | CASSWSGEGNQPQHF
TRBV5-1 | CASSYRGLQETQYF
TRBV7-8 | CASSLVDREIYGYTF
TRBV4-1 | CASSQDVRGPVSSNQPQHF
TRBV19 | CASSTSGGGETQYF
TRBV7-2 | CASTPMGGYNEQFF
TRBV20-1 | CSASETLDYNEQFF
TRBV9 | CASSVGFLGSYEQYF
TRBV19 | CASHPDSSNYGYTF
TRBV4-3 | CASSQFQGDSPLHF
TRBV13 | CASSATGSGGNTEAFF
TRBV5-1 | CASSLAGQAYEQYF
TRBV18 | CASSPMVQAGGYNEQFF
TRBV4-3 | CASSQDPGQGFYNEQFF
TRBV27 | CASRRDRGNSPLHF
TRBV7-8 | CASSLQGAGTEAFF
TRBV5-1 | CASSSGQGSNSPLHF
TRBV11-3 | CASSFSGDTDTQYF
TRBV4-1 | CASSQMYSPEAFF
TRBV30 | CAWSVTSGSADTQYF
TRBV23-1 | CASSQSRLFLGPQHF
TRBV7-9 | CASSLDRGVADTQYF
TRBV28 | CASSQLAGGTYEQYF
TRBV6-5 | CAISRDRGTGELFF
TRBV25-1 | CASSLGGIQYF
TRBV9 | CASSPLTSGGYNEQFF
TRBV28 | CASRRRQGEGTGNTIYF
TRBV5-4 | CASSRGQSSYEQYF
TRBV2 | CASRSGTGRLRTYEQYF